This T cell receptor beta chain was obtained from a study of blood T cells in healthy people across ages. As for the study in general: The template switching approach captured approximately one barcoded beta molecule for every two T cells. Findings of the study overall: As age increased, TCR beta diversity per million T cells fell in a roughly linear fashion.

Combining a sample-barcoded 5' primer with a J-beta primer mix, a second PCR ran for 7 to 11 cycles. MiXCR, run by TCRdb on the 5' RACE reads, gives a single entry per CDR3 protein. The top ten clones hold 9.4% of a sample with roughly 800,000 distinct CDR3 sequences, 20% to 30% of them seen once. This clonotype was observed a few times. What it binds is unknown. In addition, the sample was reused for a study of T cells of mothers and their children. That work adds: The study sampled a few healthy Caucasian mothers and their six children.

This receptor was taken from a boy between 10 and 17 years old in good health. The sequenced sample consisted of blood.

DNA for the CDR3: TGTGCCAGCAGCTATGGCCCAGACAGGGGTTATGGCTACACCTTC. Its protein product is CASSYGPDRGYGYTF. The chain is built from TRBV13 and TRBJ1-2; TRBD1 agrees at 8 bases. Trimming cost V 4 bases and J 5 bases; bases outside gene matches: 9. In germline, CDR1 is PRHDT, CDR2 FYEKMQ (reference sequence). The CDR3 is made up of 15 amino acids.